The clone carrying this TCR beta chain was observed at least ten times. TCR beta CDR3 regions were amplified from RNA. The TCR CDR3 was amplified in a first-round RT-PCR using the HTBI primer set. TCRdb re-called the multiplex PCR reads with MiXCR, one entry per CDR3 protein. Of approximately 500,000 distinct CDR3 sequences listed, 40% to 55% were seen once; the top ten hold more than 7.5%. The V gene lost 2 bases and the J gene lost 2 bases, with 10 bases spanning the gap. CDR3 length: 14 amino acids. Germline assignment: CDR1 ENHRY and CDR2 SYGVKD. This entry comes from a study of T cells in Graves' hyperthyroidism and ophthalmopathy.

The chain has TRBV10-3 and TRBJ2-7; no firm D call. Specimen: peripheral blood or thyroid tissue (not recorded which). The sequence came from a woman aged 18-29 years with Graves' hyperthyroidism. The CDR3 loop is CAISEIGNTYEQYF. The CDR3 DNA reads TGTGCCATCAGTGAGATAGGGAACACCTACGAGCAGTACTTC.